These T cell receptor beta chains were read from a single sample in a study of T cells in Graves' hyperthyroidism and ophthalmopathy. TCRdb itself ran the multiplex PCR reads through MiXCR, one entry per CDR3 protein. The sample has 300,000 to 450,000 distinct CDR3 sequences, roughly an eighth seen once. The sample comprised blood. The receptors were sampled from a woman between 18 and 29 years old with Graves' hyperthyroidism. Both conserved end residues are part of each CDR3.

TRBV2 CASRIDRGSINEQFF
TRBV7-8 CASSLATRGSYEQYF
TRBV28 CASSPLRGRNTEAFF
TRBV20-1 CSARVEVNTEAFF
TRBV6-1 CASRQTSGGAEATGELFF
TRBV28 CASSLAGGQMETQYF
TRBV10-3 CAISYDTMNTEAFF
TRBV5-8 CASSSPGQTIYGYTF
TRBV6-5 CASSYEGGEFF
TRBV12-3/TRBV12-4 CASTPTGSNTEAFF
TRBV27 CASIRGTEAFF
TRBV6-2/TRBV6-3 CASIFYYTRDGAYEQYF
TRBV7-8 CASRQPGLANTGELFF
TRBV25-1 CASSDSPIDGYTF
TRBV6-2/TRBV6-3 CASSRDRGAFF
TRBV27 CASSMGRRIPDTQYF
TRBV19 CASSPRRGRTTIGAGNEQYF
TRBV7-9 CASSFGQSLETQYF
TRBV2 CASSDQGGAEAFF
TRBV6-1 CASGVGFNYGYTF
TRBV29-1 CSVENGGLVMNTEAFF
TRBV5-6 CASSFENTEAFF
TRBV30 CAWTTTGTGLPEQFF
TRBV11-3 CASSVGLAGEREQYF
TRBV6-2/TRBV6-3 CASSYSSRYTQYF
TRBV6-2/TRBV6-3 CASSPPDRYTDTQYF
TRBV9 CASSSSGRPNYGYTF
TRBV28 CASSLSPLTEYGYTF
TRBV9 CASSPRGDYEQYF
TRBV7-2 CASSPTSEEQFF
TRBV7-3 CASSHGTDGNTIYF
TRBV2 CASTASAEEKLFF
TRBV20-1 CSARYQGYSYEQYF